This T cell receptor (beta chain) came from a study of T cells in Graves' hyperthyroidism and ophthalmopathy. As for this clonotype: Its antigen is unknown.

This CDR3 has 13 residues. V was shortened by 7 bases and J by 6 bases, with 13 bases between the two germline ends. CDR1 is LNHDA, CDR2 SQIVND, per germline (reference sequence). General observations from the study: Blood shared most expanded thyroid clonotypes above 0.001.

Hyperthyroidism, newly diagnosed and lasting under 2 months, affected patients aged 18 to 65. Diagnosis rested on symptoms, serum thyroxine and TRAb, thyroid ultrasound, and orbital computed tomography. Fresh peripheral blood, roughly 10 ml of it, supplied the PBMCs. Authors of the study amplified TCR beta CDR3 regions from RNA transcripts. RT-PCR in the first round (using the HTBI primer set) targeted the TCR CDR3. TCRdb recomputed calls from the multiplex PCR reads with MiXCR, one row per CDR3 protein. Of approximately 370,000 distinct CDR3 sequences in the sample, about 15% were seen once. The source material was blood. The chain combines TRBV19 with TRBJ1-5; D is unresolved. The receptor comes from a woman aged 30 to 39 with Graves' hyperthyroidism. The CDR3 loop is CASNPASLQPQHF. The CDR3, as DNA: TGTGCCAGTAATCCGGCTAGCCTTCAGCCCCAGCATTTT.